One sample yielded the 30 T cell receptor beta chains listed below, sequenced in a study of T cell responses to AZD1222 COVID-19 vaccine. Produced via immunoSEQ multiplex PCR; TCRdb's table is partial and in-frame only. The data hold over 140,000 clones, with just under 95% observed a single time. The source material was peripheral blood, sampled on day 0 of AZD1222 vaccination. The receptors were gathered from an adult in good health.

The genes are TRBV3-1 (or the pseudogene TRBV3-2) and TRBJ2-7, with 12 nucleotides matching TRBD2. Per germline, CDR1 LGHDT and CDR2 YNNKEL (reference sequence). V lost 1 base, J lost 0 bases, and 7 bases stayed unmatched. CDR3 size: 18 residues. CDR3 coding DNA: TGTGCCAGCAGCCAAGGACTAGCGGGGGCCCGAAGCTCCTACGAGCAGTACTTC. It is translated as CASSQGLAGARSSYEQYF.

CDR3 sequence (DNA): TGTGCCAGCAGCTACGGGGTCCACATCACAGATACGCAGTATTTT. Protein sequence: CASSYGVHITDTQYF. V usage is TRBV14 and J usage is TRBJ2-3, with D perhaps TRBD2 (5 bases). The germline CDR1 and CDR2 sequences are SGHDN and FVKESK. The germline V and J ends were trimmed by 5 bases and 2 bases, with 14 bases remaining between them. The CDR3 is made up of 15 amino acids.

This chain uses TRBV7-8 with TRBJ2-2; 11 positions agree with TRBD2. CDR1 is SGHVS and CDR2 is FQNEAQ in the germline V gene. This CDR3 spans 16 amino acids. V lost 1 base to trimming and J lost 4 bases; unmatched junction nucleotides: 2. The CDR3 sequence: CASSLELAGVTGELFF. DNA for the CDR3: TGTGCCAGCAGCTTAGAACTAGCGGGAGTCACCGGGGAGCTGTTTTTT.

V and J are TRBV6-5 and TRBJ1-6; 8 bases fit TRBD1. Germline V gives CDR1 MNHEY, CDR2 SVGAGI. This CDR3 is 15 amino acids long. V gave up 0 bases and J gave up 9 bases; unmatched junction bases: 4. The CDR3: CASSYSRGLSSPLHF. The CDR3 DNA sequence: TGTGCCAGCAGTTACTCCAGGGGGCTTAGTTCACCCCTCCACTTT.

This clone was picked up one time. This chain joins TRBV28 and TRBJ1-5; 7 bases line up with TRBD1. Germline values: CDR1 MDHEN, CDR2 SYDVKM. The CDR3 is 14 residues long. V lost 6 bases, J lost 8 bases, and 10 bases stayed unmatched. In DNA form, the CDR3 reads TGTGCCAGCAGACCCTATGACAGGGTTAAGCCCCAGCATTTT. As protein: CASRPYDRVKPQHF.

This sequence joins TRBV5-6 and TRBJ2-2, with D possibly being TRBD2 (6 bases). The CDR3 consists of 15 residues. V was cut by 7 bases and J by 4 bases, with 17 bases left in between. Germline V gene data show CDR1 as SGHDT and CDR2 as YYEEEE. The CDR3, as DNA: TGTGCCAGCGCTCGGTGGGAGGCGGGCACCGGGGAGCTGTTTTTT. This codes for CASARWEAGTGELFF.

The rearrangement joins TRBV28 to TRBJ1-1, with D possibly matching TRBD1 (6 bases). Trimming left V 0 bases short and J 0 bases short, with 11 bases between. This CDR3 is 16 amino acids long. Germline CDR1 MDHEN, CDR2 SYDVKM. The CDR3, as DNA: TGTGCCAGCAGTTTATGGGGGGCCATGATGAACACTGAAGCTTTCTTT. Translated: CASSLWGAMMNTEAFF.

For the CDR3, the DNA is TGTGCCAGCAGCTTCAATCCCGACAGACAGAACACCGGGGAGCTGTTTTTT. Encoded protein: CASSFNPDRQNTGELFF. This sequence joins TRBV3-1 (or the pseudogene TRBV3-2) and TRBJ2-2; D possibly corresponds to TRBD1 (5 bases). Trimming left V 5 bases short and J 1 base short, with 17 bases between. CDR3 size: 17 residues. CDR1 LGHDT and CDR2 YNNKEL come from the germline V gene (reference sequence).

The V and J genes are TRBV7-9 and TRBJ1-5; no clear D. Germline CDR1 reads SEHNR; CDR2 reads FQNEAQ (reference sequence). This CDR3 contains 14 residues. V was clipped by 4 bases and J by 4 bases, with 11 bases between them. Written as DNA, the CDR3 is TGTGCCAGCAGCTGGGGAGTGGGGAATCAGCCCCAGCATTTT. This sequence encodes CASSWGVGNQPQHF.

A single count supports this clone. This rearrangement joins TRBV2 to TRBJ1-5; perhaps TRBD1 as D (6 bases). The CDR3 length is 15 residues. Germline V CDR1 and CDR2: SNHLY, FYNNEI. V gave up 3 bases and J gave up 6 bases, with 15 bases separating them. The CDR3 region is CASSEDRMSAQPQHF. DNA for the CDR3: TGTGCCAGCAGTGAGGACAGAATGTCTGCTCAGCCCCAGCATTTT.

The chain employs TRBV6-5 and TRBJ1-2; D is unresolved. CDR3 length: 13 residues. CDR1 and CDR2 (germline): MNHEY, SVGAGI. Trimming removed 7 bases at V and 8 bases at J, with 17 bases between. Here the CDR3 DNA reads TGTGCCAGCACTATAGACACCCTGGGGGGCTACACCTTC. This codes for CASTIDTLGGYTF.

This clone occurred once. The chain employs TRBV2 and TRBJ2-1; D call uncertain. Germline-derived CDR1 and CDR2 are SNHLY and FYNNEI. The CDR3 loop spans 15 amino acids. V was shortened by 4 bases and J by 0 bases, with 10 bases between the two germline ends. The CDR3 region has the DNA TGTGCCAGCAGTGTAAGCGAGAGCTCCTACAATGAGCAGTTCTTC. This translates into CASSVSESSYNEQFF.

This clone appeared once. CDR3 nucleotides: TGTGCCAGCAGCCCCCGGGACACCGCCATGGACCAGCCCCAGCATTTT. Encoded protein: CASSPRDTAMDQPQHF. The rearrangement links TRBV21-1 to TRBJ1-5; the D call TRBD1 from the table was never checked on the DNA. TRBV21-1 is described as a pseudogene. The CDR3 length is 16 residues.

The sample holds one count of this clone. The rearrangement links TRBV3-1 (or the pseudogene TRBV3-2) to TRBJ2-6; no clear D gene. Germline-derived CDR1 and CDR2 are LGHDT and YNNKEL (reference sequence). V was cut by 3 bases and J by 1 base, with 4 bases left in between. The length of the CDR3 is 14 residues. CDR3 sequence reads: CASSQASGANVLTF. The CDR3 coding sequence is TGTGCCAGCAGCCAGGCTTCTGGGGCCAACGTCCTGACTTTC.

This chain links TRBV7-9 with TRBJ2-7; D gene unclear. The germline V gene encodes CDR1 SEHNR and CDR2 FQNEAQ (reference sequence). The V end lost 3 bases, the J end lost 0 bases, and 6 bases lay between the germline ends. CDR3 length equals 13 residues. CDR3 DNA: TGTGCCAGCAGCTTGGTCAGCTCCTACGAGCAGTACTTC. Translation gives CASSLVSSYEQYF.

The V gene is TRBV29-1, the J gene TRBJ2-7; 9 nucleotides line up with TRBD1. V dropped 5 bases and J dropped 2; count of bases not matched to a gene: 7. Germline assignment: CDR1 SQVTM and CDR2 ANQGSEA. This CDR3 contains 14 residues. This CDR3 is CSVSTTGGPYEQYF. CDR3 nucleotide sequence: TGCAGCGTTTCTACGACAGGGGGGCCCTACGAGCAGTACTTC.

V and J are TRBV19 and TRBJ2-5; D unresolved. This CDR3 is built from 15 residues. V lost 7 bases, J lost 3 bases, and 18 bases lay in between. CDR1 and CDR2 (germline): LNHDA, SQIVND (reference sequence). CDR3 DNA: TGTGCCAGTACCCCGGGCGTTGTTGGGAAAGAGACCCAGTACTTC. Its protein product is CASTPGVVGKETQYF.

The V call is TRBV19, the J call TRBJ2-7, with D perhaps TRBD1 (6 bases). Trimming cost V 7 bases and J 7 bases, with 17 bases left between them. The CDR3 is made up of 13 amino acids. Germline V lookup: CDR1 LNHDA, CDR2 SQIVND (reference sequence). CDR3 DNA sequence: TGTGCCAGTAAACGTATGGGGGCGCGTGAGCAGTACTTC. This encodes CASKRMGAREQYF.

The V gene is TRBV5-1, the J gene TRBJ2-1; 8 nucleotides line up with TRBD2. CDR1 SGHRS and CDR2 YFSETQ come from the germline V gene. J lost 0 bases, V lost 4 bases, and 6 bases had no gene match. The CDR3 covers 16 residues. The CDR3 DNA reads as TGCGCCAGCAGCCCGGAAGCGGGAGTCTCCTACAATGAGCAGTTCTTC. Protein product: CASSPEAGVSYNEQFF. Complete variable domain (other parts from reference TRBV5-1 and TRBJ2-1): KAGVTQTPRYLIKTRGQQVTLSCSPISGHRSVSWYQQTPGQGLQFLFEYFSETQRNKGNFPGRFSGRQFSNSRSEMNVSTLELGDSALYLCASSPEAGVSYNEQFFGPGTRLTVL.

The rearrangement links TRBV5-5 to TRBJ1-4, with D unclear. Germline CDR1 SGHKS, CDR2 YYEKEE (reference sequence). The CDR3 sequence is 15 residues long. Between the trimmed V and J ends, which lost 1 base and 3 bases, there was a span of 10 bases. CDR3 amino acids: CASSLTRLSNEKLFF. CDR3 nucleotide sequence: TGTGCCAGCAGCTTGACACGGCTTTCTAATGAAAAACTGTTTTTT.

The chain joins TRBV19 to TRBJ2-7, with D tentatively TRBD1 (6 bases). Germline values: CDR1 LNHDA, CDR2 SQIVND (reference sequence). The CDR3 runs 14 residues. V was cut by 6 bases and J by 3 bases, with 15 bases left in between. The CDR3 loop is CASSLRNRDYEQYF. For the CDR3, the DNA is TGTGCCAGTAGCCTAAGAAACAGGGACTACGAGCAGTACTTC.

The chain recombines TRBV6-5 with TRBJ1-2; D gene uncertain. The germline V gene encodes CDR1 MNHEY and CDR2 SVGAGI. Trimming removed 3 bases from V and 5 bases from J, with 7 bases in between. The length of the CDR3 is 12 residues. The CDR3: CASSYLGYGYTF. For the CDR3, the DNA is TGTGCCAGCAGTTATTTGGGGTATGGCTACACCTTC.

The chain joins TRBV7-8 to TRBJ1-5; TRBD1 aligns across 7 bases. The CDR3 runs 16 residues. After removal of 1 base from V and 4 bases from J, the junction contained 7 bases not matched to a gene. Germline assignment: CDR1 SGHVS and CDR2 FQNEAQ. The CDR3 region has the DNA TGTGCCAGCAGCTTAGGGGAGACAGGGAAGAATCAGCCCCAGCATTTT. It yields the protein CASSLGETGKNQPQHF.

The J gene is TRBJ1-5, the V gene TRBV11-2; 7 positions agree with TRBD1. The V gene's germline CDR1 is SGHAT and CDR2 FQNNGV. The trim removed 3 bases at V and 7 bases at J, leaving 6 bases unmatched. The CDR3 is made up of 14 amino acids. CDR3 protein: CASSLTGTRQPQHF. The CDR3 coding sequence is TGTGCCAGCAGCTTGACAGGGACCAGACAGCCCCAGCATTTT. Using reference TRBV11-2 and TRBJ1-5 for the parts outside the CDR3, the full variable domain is EAGVAQSPRYKIIEKRQSVAFWCNPISGHATLYWYQQILGQGPKLLIQFQNNGVVDDSQLPKDRFSAERLKGVDSTLKIQPAKLEDSAVYLCASSLTGTRQPQHFGDGTRLSIL.

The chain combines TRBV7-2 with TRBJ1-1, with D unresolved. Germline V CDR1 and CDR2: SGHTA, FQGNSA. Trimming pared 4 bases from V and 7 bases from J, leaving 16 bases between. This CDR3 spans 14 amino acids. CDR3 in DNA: TGTGCCAGCAGCTCGAGGGCCGAGCGGGATGAAGCTTTCTTT. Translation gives CASSSRAERDEAFF. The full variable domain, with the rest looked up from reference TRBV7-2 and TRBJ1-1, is GAGVSQSPSNKVTEKGKDVELRCDPISGHTALYWYRQSLGQGLEFLIYFQGNSAPDKSGLPSDRFSAERTGGSVSTLTIQRTQQEDSAVYLCASSSRAERDEAFFGQGTRLTVV.

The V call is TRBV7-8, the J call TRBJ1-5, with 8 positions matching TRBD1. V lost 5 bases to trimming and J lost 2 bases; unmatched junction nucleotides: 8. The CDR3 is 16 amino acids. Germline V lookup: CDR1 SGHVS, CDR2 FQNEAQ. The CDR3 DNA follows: TGTGCCAGCAGCCTGTCCCCGGGACAGGGCAATCAGCCCCAGCATTTT. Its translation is CASSLSPGQGNQPQHF.

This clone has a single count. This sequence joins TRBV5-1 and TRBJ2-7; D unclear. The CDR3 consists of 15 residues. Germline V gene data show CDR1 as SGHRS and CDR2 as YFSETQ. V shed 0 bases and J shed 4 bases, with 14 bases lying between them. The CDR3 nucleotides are TGCGCCAGCAGCTTGGACCCGACCGAGAGATACGAGCAGTACTTC. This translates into CASSLDPTERYEQYF. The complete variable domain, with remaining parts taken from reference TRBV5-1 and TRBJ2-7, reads KAGVTQTPRYLIKTRGQQVTLSCSPISGHRSVSWYQQTPGQGLQFLFEYFSETQRNKGNFPGRFSGRQFSNSRSEMNVSTLELGDSALYLCASSLDPTERYEQYFGPGTRLTVT.

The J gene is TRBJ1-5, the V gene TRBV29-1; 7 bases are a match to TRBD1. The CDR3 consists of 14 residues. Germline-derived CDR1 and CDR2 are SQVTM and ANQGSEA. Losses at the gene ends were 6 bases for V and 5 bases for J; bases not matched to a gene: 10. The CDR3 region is CSVSGGGVDQPQHF. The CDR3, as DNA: TGCAGCGTCTCCGGAGGGGGCGTCGATCAGCCCCAGCATTTT.

The CDR3 is CASSQADYISYEQYF. The DNA of the CDR3 is TGTGCCAGCAGCCAGGCAGACTATATCTCCTACGAGCAGTACTTC. The chain carries TRBV7-9 and TRBJ2-7; tentative D call: TRBD2 (5 bases). Germline-derived CDR1 and CDR2 are SEHNR and FQNEAQ (reference sequence). CDR3 size: 15 residues. Trimming shortened V by 5 bases and J by 0 bases, and 14 bases separated the two germline ends.

CDR3 DNA: TGCGCCAGCAGCCGTATCGTGAACACTGAAGCTTTCTTT. As protein: CASSRIVNTEAFF. V and J are TRBV4-1 and TRBJ1-1; D is unclear. This CDR3 is 13 amino acids long. Trimming stripped 4 bases from V and 0 bases from J, with 6 bases between. Germline V gene lookup returns CDR1 MGHRA and CDR2 YSYEKL.